Detailed here is one TCR beta chain. Its antigen is as yet unknown. This record belongs to a study of a mutant IDH1 vaccine in newly diagnosed glioma. Overall study context: Treated individuals were approximately 60% male and roughly 40% female, averaging roughly 38 years of age.

V was clipped by 1 base and J by 3 bases; unmatched bases: 3. The CDR3 sequence is 17 residues long. CDR1 SGHTA and CDR2 FQGNSA come from the germline V gene. The protocol was immunoSEQ multiplex PCR, while the TCRdb copy is restricted to in-frame clones and leaves out a portion. The sample comprises just over 80,000 clones, approximately 85% of which are singletons, and 2% to 2.5% rests with the top ten. The time point was: week 23, last vaccination. Doses of 300 ug of mutant IDH1 20-mer peptide were given with topical imiquimod. This TCR was sampled from a man aged 25-45 years with glioma. Some clones in this sample may be carry-over from other donors' samples. The chain is built from TRBV7-2 and TRBJ2-6, with 10 bases that match TRBD1. Source: PBMCs, taken from a glioma patient whose treatment included an IDH1 peptide vaccine. The CDR3 nucleotides read TGTGCCAGCAGCTTAGGGGACAGGGGATTTGGGGCCAACGTCCTGACTTTC. Its translation is CASSLGDRGFGANVLTF.